This T cell receptor beta chain came from a study of shared clonotypes between healthy human individuals. The V and J ends lost 6 bases and 2 bases, in that order; junction bases with no gene match: 13. The CDR3 sequence is 17 residues long. Germline CDR1 ENHRY, CDR2 SYGVKD. Sequencing was performed with immunoSEQ multiplex PCR; in TCRdb, only in-frame clones are kept and a portion is missing. The sample consists of more than 400,000 clones, 90% to 96% of them appearing once. The sample was naive CD4+ T cells sorted from blood. Described subset: CD45RA+ positively selected. The sequence came from a woman between 25 and 40 years old in good health. The J gene is TRBJ2-7, the V gene TRBV10-3, with 10 bases fitting TRBD2. The CDR3 loop is CAISEPLGLAETYEQYF. The CDR3 DNA is TGTGCCATCAGCGAACCCCTTGGACTAGCGGAGACCTACGAGCAGTACTTC.